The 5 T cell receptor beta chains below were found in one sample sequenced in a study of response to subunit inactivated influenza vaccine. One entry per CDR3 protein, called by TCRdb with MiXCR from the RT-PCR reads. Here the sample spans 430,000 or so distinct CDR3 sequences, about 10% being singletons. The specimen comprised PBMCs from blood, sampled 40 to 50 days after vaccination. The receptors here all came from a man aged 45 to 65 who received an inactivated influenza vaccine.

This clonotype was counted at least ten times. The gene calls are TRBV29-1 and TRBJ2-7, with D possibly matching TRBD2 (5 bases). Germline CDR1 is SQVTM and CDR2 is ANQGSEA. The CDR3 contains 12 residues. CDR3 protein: CSKEGGEYEQYF. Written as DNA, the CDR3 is TGCAGTAAGGAAGGAGGAGAATACGAGCAGTACTTC.

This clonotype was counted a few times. CDR3 DNA: TGCAGTTCCGGGGATGGACTGCGCAACTATGGCTACACCTTC. Translation gives CSSGDGLRNYGYTF. The gene calls are TRBV20-1 and TRBJ1-2, with unresolved D. The CDR3 contains 14 residues. Germline V gene sequence: CDR1 DFQATT, CDR2 SNEGSKA (reference sequence). Deletions cut 8 bases from V and 2 bases from J, with 18 bases between.

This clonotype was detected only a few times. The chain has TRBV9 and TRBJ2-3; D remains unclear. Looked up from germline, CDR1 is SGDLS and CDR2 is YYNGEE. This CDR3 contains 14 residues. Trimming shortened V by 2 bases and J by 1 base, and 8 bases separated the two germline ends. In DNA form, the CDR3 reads TGTGCCAGCAGCGTTCAAGCTGGCACAGATACGCAGTATTTT. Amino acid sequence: CASSVQAGTDTQYF.

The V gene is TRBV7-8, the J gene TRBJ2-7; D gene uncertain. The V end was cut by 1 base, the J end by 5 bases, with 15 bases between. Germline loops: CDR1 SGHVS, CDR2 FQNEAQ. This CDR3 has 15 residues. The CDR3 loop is CASSLDNGHLDEQYF. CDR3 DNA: TGTGCCAGCAGCTTAGACAACGGCCATCTGGACGAGCAGTACTTC.

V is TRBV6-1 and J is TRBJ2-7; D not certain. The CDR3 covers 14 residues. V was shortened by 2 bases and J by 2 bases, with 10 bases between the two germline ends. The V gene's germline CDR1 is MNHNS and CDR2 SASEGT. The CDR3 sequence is CASSERLGPYEQYF. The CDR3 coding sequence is TGTGCCAGCAGTGAACGGCTAGGCCCCTACGAGCAGTACTTC.